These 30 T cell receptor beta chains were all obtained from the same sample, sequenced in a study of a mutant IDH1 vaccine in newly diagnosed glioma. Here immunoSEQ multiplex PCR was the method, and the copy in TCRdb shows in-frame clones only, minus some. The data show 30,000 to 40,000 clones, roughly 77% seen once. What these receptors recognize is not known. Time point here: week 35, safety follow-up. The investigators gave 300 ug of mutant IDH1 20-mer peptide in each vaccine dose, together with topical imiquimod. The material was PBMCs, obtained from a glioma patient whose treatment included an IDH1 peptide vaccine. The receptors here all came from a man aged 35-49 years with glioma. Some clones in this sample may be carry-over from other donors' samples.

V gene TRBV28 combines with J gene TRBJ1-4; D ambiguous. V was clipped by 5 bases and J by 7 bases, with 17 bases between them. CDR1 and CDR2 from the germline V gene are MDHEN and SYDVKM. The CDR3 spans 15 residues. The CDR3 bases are TGTGCCAGCAGTAACCTTAGGAGGAACGGTGAAAAACTGTTTTTT. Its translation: CASSNLRRNGEKLFF.

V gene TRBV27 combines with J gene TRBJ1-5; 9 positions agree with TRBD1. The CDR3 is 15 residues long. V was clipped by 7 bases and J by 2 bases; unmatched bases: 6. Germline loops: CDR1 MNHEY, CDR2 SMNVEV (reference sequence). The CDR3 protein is CASNSQGAGNQPQHF. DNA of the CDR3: TGTGCCAGCAACTCACAGGGGGCGGGCAATCAGCCCCAGCATTTT.

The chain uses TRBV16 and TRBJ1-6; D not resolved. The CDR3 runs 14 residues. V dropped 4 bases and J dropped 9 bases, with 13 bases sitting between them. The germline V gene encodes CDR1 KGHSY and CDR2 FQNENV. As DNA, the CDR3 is TGTGCCAGCAGCCCCGAGGTACGTGGTTCACCCCTCCACTTT. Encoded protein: CASSPEVRGSPLHF. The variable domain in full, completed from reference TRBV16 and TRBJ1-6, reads GEEVAQTPKHLVRGEGQKAKLYCAPIKGHSYVFWYQQVLKNEFKFLISFQNENVFDETGMPKERFSAKCLPNSPCSLEIQATKLEDSAVYFCASSPEVRGSPLHFGNGTRLTVT.

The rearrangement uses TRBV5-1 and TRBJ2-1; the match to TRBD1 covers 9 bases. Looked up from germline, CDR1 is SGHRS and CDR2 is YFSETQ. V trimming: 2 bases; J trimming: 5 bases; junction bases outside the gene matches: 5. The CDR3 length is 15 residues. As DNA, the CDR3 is TGCGCCAGCAGCTTAATTGGACAGGGGAACAATGAGCAGTTCTTC. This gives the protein CASSLIGQGNNEQFF.

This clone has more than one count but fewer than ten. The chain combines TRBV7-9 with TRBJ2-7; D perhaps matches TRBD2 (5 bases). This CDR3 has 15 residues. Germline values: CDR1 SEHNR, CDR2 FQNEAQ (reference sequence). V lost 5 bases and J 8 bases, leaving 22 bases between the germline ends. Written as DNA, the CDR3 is TGTGCCAGCAGCCCCGGGCGGGCAGTCTCCCCCAAGCAGTACTTC. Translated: CASSPGRAVSPKQYF.

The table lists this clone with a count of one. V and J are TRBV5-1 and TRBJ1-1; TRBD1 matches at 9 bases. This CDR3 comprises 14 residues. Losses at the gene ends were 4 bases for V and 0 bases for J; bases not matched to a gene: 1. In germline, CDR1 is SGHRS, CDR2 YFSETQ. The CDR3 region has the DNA TGCGCCAGCAGCACAGGGGGCATGAACACTGAAGCTTTCTTT. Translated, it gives CASSTGGMNTEAFF.

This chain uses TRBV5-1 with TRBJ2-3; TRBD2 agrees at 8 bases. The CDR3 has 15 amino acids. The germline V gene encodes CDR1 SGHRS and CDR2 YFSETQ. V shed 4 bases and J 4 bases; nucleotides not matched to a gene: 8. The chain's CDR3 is CASSHLAGEADTQYF. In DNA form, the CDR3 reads TGCGCCAGCAGCCACCTAGCGGGTGAGGCAGATACGCAGTATTTT.

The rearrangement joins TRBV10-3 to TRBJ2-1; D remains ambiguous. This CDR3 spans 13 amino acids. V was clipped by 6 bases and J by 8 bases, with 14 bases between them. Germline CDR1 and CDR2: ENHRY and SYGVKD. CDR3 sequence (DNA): TGTGCCATCAGGGATACCCTTTGGGATGAGCAGTTCTTC. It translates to CAIRDTLWDEQFF.

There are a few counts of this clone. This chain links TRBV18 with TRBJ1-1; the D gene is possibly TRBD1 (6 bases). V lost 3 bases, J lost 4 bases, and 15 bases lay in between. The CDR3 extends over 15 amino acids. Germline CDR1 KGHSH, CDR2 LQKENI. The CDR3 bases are TGTGCCAGCTCACCGGGGGCGGGCCTTGTCACTGAAGCTTTCTTT. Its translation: CASSPGAGLVTEAFF.

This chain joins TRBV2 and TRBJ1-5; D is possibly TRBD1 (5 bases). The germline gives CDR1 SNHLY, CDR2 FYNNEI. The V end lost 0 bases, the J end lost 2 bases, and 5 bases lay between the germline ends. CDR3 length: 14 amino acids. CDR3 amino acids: CASSEARGNQPQHF. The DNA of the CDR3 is TGTGCCAGCAGTGAAGCCAGGGGCAATCAGCCCCAGCATTTT.

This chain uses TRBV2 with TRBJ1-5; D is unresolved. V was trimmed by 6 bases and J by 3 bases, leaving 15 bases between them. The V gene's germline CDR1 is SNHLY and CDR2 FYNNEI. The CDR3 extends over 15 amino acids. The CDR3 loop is CASRPPGRNNQPQHF. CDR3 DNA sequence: TGTGCCAGCAGGCCACCGGGCAGGAACAATCAGCCCCAGCATTTT.

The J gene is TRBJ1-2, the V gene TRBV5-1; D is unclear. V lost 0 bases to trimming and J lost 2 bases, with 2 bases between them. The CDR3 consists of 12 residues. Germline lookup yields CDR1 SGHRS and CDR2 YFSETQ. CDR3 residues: CASSLANYGYTF. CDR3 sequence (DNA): TGCGCCAGCAGCTTGGCCAACTATGGCTACACCTTC. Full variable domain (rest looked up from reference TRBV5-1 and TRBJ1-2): KAGVTQTPRYLIKTRGQQVTLSCSPISGHRSVSWYQQTPGQGLQFLFEYFSETQRNKGNFPGRFSGRQFSNSRSEMNVSTLELGDSALYLCASSLANYGYTFGSGTRLTVV.

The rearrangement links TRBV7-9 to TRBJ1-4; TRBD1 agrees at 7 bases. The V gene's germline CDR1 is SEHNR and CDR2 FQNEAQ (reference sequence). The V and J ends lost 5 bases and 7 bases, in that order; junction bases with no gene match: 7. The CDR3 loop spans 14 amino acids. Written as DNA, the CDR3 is TGTGCCAGCAGCCCGGCGCAGGGGGGTGAAAAACTGTTTTTT. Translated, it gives CASSPAQGGEKLFF.

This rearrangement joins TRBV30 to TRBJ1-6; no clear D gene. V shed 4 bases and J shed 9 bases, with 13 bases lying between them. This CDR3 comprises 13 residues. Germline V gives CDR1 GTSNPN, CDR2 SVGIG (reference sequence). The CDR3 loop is CAWNTLTGSPLHF. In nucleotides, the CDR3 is TGTGCCTGGAATACTTTAACCGGTTCACCCCTCCACTTT.

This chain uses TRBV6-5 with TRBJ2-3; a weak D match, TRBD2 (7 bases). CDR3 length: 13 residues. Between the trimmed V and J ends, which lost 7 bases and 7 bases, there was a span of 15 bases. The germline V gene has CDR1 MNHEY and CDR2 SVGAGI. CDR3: CASTRGAQNTQYF. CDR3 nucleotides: TGTGCCAGCACTCGGGGGGCGCAAAATACGCAGTATTTT.

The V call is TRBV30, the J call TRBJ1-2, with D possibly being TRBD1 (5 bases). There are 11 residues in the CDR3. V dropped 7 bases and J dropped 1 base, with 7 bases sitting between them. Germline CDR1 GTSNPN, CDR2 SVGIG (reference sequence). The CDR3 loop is CALDNNYGYTF. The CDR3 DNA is TGTGCCTTGGACAATAACTATGGCTACACCTTC. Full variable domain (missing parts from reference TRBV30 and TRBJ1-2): SQTIHQWPATLVQPVGSPLSLECTVEGTSNPNLYWYRQAAGRGLQLLFYSVGIGQISSEVPQNLSASRPQDRQFILSSKKLLLSDSGFYLCALDNNYGYTFGSGTRLTVV.

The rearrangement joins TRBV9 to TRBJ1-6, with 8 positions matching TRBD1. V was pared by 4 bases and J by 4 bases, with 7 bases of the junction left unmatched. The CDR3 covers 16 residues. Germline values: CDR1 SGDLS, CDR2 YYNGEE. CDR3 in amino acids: CASSSRTGLYNSPLHF. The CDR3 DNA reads TGTGCCAGCAGCTCCCGGACAGGGCTTTATAATTCACCCCTCCACTTT.

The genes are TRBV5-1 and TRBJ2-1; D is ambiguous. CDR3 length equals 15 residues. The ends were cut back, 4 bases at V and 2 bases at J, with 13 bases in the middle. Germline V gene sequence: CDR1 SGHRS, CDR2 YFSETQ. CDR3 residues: CASSLEGPPYNEQFF. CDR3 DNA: TGCGCCAGCAGCCTGGAAGGCCCACCCTACAATGAGCAGTTCTTC.

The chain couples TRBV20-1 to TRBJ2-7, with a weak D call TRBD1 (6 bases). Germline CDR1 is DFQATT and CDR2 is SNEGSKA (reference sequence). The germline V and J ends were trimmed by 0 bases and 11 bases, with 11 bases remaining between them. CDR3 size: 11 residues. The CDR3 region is CSARDGAGEYF. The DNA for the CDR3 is TGCAGTGCTAGAGATGGAGCAGGGGAGTACTTC.

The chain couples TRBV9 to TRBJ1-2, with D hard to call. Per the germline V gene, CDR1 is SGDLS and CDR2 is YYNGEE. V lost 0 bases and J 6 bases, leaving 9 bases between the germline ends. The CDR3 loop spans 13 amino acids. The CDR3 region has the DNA TGTGCCAGCAGCGTAGGCCAGACAAATGGCTACACCTTC. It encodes CASSVGQTNGYTF.

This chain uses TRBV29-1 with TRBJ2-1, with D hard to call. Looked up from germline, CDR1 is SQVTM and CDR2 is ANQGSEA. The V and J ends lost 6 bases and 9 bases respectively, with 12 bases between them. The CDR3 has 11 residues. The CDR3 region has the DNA TGCAGCGTCAGTCTACTGAGTGAGCAGTTCTTC. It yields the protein CSVSLLSEQFF.

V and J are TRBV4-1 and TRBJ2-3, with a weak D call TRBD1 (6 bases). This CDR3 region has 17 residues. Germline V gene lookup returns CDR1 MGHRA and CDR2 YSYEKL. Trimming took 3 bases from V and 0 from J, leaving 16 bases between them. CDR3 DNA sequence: TGCGCCAGCAGCCATCGACGACAGGCGACTAGCACAGATACGCAGTATTTT. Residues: CASSHRRQATSTDTQYF.

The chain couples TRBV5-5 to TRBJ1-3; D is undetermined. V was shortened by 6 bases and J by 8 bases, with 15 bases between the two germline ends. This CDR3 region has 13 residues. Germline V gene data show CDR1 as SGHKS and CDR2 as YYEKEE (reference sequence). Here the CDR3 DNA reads TGTGCCAGCACCTTAGGATTACCGGACACCATATATTTT. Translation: CASTLGLPDTIYF.

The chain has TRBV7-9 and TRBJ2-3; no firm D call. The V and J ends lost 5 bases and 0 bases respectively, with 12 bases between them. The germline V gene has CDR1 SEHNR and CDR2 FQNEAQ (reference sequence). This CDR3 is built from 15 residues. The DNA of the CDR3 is TGTGCCAGCAGCCCCCCCAGCGCCAGCACAGATACGCAGTATTTT. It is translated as CASSPPSASTDTQYF. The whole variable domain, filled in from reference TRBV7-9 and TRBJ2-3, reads DTGVSQNPRHKITKRGQNVTFRCDPISEHNRLYWYRQTLGQGPEFLTYFQNEAQLEKSRLLSDRFSAERPKGSFSTLEIQRTEQGDSAMYLCASSPPSASTDTQYFGPGTRLTVL.

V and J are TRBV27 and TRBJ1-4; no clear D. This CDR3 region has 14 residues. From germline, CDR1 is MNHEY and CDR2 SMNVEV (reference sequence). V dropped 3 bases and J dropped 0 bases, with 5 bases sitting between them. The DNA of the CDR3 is TGTGCCAGCAGTTTCGGGACAACTAATGAAAAACTGTTTTTT. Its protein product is CASSFGTTNEKLFF.

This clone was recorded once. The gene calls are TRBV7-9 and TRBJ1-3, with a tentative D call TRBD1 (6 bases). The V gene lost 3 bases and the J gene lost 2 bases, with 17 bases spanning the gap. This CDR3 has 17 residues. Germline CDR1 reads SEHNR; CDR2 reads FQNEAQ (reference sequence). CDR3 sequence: CASSFDRHGQTGNTIYF. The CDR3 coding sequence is TGTGCCAGCAGCTTTGACCGTCACGGACAGACTGGAAACACCATATATTTT.

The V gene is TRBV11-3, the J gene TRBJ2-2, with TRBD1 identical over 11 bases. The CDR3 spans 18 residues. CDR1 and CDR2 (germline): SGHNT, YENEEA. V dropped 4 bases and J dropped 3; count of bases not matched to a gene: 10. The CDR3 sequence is CASSSVGTGGFYTGELFF. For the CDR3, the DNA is TGTGCCAGCAGCTCTGTTGGGACAGGGGGTTTCTACACCGGGGAGCTGTTTTTT.

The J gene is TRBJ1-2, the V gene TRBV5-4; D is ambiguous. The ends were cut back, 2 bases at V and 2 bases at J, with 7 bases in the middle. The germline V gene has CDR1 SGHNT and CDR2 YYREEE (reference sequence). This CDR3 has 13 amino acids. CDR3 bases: TGTGCCAGCAGCTTTGGGAGAAACTATGGCTACACCTTC. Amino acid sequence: CASSFGRNYGYTF.

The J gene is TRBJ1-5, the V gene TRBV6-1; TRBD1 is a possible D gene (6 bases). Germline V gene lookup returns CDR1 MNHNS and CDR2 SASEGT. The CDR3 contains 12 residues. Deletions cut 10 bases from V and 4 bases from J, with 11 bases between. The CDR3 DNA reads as TGTGCCACAGACAGGAATAATCAGCCCCAGCATTTT. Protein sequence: CATDRNNQPQHF.

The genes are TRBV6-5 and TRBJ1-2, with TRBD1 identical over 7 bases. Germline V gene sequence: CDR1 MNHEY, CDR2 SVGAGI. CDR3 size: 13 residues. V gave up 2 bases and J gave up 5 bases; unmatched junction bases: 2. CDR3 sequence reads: CASSYRTGYGYTF. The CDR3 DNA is TGTGCCAGCAGTTACCGGACAGGATATGGCTACACCTTC.